This T cell receptor beta chain comes out of a study of response to subunit inactivated influenza vaccine (dated by TCRdb to the late 2010s). As for the study more broadly: Deep quantitative T cell receptor repertoire profiling was used in the study to track responses to a trivalent subunit inactivated influenza vaccine.

Notes on this clonotype: Its antigen is currently not known. No clone much larger than this one lies a single base away; base qualities are absent.

The paper as a whole reports these results and caveats: The authors proposed that each seasonal influenza vaccination may bring in only a limited number of new T cells.

The library was built by means of RT-PCR. Sequencing relied on an Illumina HiSeq 2500. TCRdb reanalyzed the raw reads on its own, using fastp at Q25 for trimming and MiXCR for clone calling, and kept in-frame beta chains. All rows with the same CDR3 protein become a single entry with the most common DNA and genes. In this sample the table shows about 650,000 distinct CDR3 sequences, less than 20% of which occur a single time. More than 9% of the sample rests with the top ten. CDR1 and CDR2, looked up from the germline V gene (reference sequence), are DFQATT and SNEGSKA. V is clipped by 7 bases and J by 0 bases, and the sequence between their germline boundaries is 14 bases long. The cysteine opens and the phenylalanine closes a CDR3 of 14 amino acids. Of the read, only the CDR3 DNA is kept; its 42 bases are in frame from base 1.

The TCR originated in a man aged 50 to 59 who received an inactivated influenza vaccine. Donor details come from another sample of the same person, matched by shared clones. The sample consisted of PBMCs from blood, taken 11 to 12 days after vaccination. This receptor chain uses TRBV20-1 and TRBJ2-3, with the D gene not confidently named. The DNA is TGCAGTGGTGCTAGGCTAGGGAGCACAGATACGCAGTATTTT. This sequence encodes CSGARLGSTDTQYF.